This TCR beta chain is drawn from a study of blood T cell repertoires in COVID-19. Turning to the study itself: COVID-19 samples, acute and convalescent, were from the United States, Italy and Spain. T cells, B-cell-depleted T cells, or PBMCs supplied cDNA or gDNA.

Enrolment of Seattle patients took place during active infection, and they were followed longitudinally. Original data processing: Amplified reference gene primers provided the basis for estimating nucleated cell counts. This table comes from immunoSEQ multiplex PCR, and its TCRdb copy is limited to in-frame clones, with some not included. The DNA gave D and trimming, while V, J and clone size come from that table. The sample includes roughly 570,000 clones, 85% to 90% of them seen just once. V lost 1 base, J lost 11 bases, and 18 bases lay in between. Per the germline V gene, CDR1 is SNHLY and CDR2 is FYNNEI. The CDR3 covers 15 residues.

The chain employs TRBV2 and TRBJ1-5; tentatively, D is TRBD1 (5 bases). The specimen sequenced was peripheral blood. The sequence was obtained from a woman aged 50 to 65 with COVID-19, enrolled during active disease. The CDR3 nucleotides read TGTGCCAGCAGTGAAGATAGGGGCGGCGGGGGATCCCAGCATTTT. Amino acids: CASSEDRGGGGSQHF.